The 16 T cell receptor beta chains below were found in one sample sequenced in a study of blood T cell repertoires in COVID-19. TCRdb's table, derived via immunoSEQ multiplex PCR, lists solely in-frame clones and lacks some. The data show about 260,000 clones, with about 91% seen just once and approximately 2.6% held by the top ten. Specimen: peripheral blood. All receptors derive from a person under 35 with COVID-19, enrolled during active disease.

J is TRBJ2-5 and V is TRBV11-2; tentative D call: TRBD2 (5 bases). The CDR3 runs 15 residues. From germline, CDR1 is SGHAT and CDR2 FQNNGV. The V end lost 5 bases, the J end lost 5 bases, and 18 bases lay between the germline ends. CDR3 coding DNA: TGTGCCAGCAGCCTTAGTACCAGCCCGGGGGAGACCCAGTACTTC. It translates to CASSLSTSPGETQYF.

Comments on this clone: This CDR3 fails to terminate in the conserved phenylalanine or tryptophan, so it likely reflects a read error. No DNA is shown, since the ends of the CDR3 on it are uncertain; the CDR3 is the one TCRdb lists. The chain has TRBV5-1 and TRBJ1-4; the D segment call TRBD1 is taken from the table without a DNA check. The germline gives CDR1 SGHRS, CDR2 YFSETQ. The CDR3 has 16 amino acids, counting both end residues. CDR3 amino acids: CASSLANGTEYSKRFV.

The chain joins TRBV18 to TRBJ1-6, with a tentative D call TRBD1 (6 bases). The length of the CDR3 is 15 residues. The V gene's germline CDR1 is KGHSH and CDR2 LQKENI. The V end lost 2 bases, the J end lost 9 bases, and 14 bases lay between the germline ends. The CDR3: CASSPRTESSSPLHF. The CDR3 DNA reads TGTGCCAGCTCACCAAGGACAGAAAGTAGTTCACCCCTCCACTTT.

The chain has TRBV5-4 and TRBJ2-7, with D possibly matching TRBD1 (6 bases). The CDR3 sequence is 12 residues long. V was pared by 4 bases and J by 7 bases, with 12 bases between. Germline V gives CDR1 SGHNT, CDR2 YYREEE (reference sequence). This CDR3 reads CASSRDTGEQYF. CDR3 bases: TGTGCCAGCAGCCGTGATACAGGGGAGCAGTACTTC.

The chain joins TRBV7-6 to TRBJ2-3, with 10 bases identical to TRBD2. The V gene's germline CDR1 is SGHVS and CDR2 FNYEAQ. The CDR3 runs to 20 residues. Germline trimming cut 5 bases from V and 5 bases from J; bases unmatched to any gene: 22. CDR3 sequence reads: CASSPDLEVSSGSGLDTQYF. The CDR3, as DNA: TGTGCCAGCAGCCCAGATTTGGAGGTTTCTAGCGGGAGTGGTTTAGATACGCAGTATTTT.

CDR3: CASSKAPDRLYEQYF. The CDR3 DNA is TGTGCCAGCAGCAAGGCCCCTGACAGACTCTACGAGCAGTACTTC. This chain joins TRBV11-2 and TRBJ2-7, with a possible D match to TRBD1 (5 bases). V lost 5 bases and J lost 3, with 17 bases in between. The length of the CDR3 is 15 residues. CDR1 and CDR2 (germline): SGHAT, FQNNGV.

The chain is built from TRBV27 and TRBJ2-2; tentative D call: TRBD1 (6 bases). In germline, CDR1 is MNHEY, CDR2 SMNVEV (reference sequence). V gave up 2 bases and J gave up 6 bases, with 10 bases separating them. The CDR3 covers 14 residues. The CDR3 here is CASSLGGWSGELFF. The CDR3 DNA sequence: TGTGCCAGCAGTTTAGGGGGCTGGTCCGGGGAGCTGTTTTTT.

This chain joins TRBV28 and TRBJ1-1; possible D gene TRBD1, 6 bases. From germline, CDR1 is MDHEN and CDR2 SYDVKM. The CDR3 has 15 residues. V was clipped by 7 bases and J by 5 bases, with 20 bases between them. CDR3 nucleotide sequence: TGTGCCAGCATTCCCCCCAAGGGGGGGAGTACTGAAGCTTTCTTT. This gives the protein CASIPPKGGSTEAFF.

The CDR3 loop is CASSTRTGTDQPQHF. CDR3 bases: TGTGCCAGCAGTACCCGGACGGGAACGGATCAGCCCCAGCATTTT. This sequence joins TRBV6-6 and TRBJ1-5; D remains unclear. V was pared by 5 bases and J by 5 bases, with 16 bases between. CDR3 size: 15 residues. Germline V CDR1 and CDR2: MNHNY, SVGAGI (reference sequence).

The chain has TRBV24-1 and TRBJ2-2; the match to TRBD1 covers 11 bases. The CDR3 has 16 amino acids. Unmatched junction bases numbered 6, after V lost 3 bases and J lost 7 bases. Germline values: CDR1 KGHDR, CDR2 SFDVKD. The CDR3 DNA follows: TGTGCCACCAGTGATCCGGGACAGGGGGGTTACGGGGAGCTGTTTTTT. This gives the protein CATSDPGQGGYGELFF.

Here the CDR3 reads CASSPRVRQGDEQFF. CDR3 bases: TGTGCCAGCAGCCCCCGGGTCCGGCAGGGCGATGAGCAGTTCTTC. The chain carries TRBV9 and TRBJ2-1; D might be TRBD1 (5 bases). CDR1 SGDLS and CDR2 YYNGEE come from the germline V gene. This CDR3 comprises 15 residues. V shed 4 bases and J shed 8 bases, with 19 bases lying between them.

The J gene is TRBJ2-1, the V gene TRBV4-1; D ambiguous. Germline V gene lookup returns CDR1 MGHRA and CDR2 YSYEKL. V was cut by 3 bases and J by 7 bases, with 16 bases left in between. This CDR3 is 15 amino acids long. Here the CDR3 reads CASSQVLGYVNEQFF. The CDR3 bases are TGCGCCAGCAGCCAGGTTCTAGGTTATGTTAATGAGCAGTTCTTC.

The CDR3 bases are TGTGCCAGCAGTTTTTACCCGAGGACAGGGACAGATACGCAGTATTTT. Its protein is CASSFYPRTGTDTQYF. This chain links TRBV28 with TRBJ2-3; 8 bases map to TRBD1. Germline assignment: CDR1 MDHEN and CDR2 SYDVKM. The CDR3 has 16 amino acids. Losses at the gene ends were 3 bases for V and 3 bases for J; bases not matched to a gene: 8.

This clone was counted between two and nine times. The chain uses TRBV24-1 and TRBJ1-4; TRBD1 agrees at 10 bases. The CDR3 is 14 residues long. V dropped 7 bases and J dropped 5; count of bases not matched to a gene: 3. Germline V gives CDR1 KGHDR, CDR2 SFDVKD. As DNA, the CDR3 is TGTGCCACCAGCTCGGGACAGGGGAATGAAAAACTGTTTTTT. As protein: CATSSGQGNEKLFF.

The chain links TRBV21-1 to TRBJ2-4; the table's TRBD1 call for D was not verified on the DNA. TRBV21-1 is a known pseudogene. The CDR3 length is 17 residues. CDR3 bases: TGTGCCAGCAGCAAAGGGGCCAGGTGTTCGGCCAAAAACATTCAGTACTTC. Protein sequence: CASSKGARCSAKNIQYF.

The gene calls are TRBV27 and TRBJ1-1, with TRBD1 matching over 8 bases. The CDR3 is made up of 12 amino acids. The germline gives CDR1 MNHEY, CDR2 SMNVEV (reference sequence). Trimming took 8 bases from V and 5 from J; bases not matched to a gene: 4. CDR3: CASGQGGTEAFF. CDR3 nucleotide sequence: TGTGCCAGCGGACAGGGAGGAACTGAAGCTTTCTTT.